Listed here are 11 T cell receptor beta chains from one sample, sequenced in a study of graft-versus-host responses after intestinal transplantation. These receptors are not linked to any known antigen. Libraries were prepared by immunoSEQ multiplex PCR; TCRdb keeps only in-frame clonotypes and omits some of them. This repertoire shows over 85,000 clones, around 93% found once; its top ten account for less than 0.55%. The specimen was unstimulated CD8+ T cells sorted from spleen or lymph node cells, collected before intestinal transplant. The source of these receptors is a human donor who received an intestinal transplant.

V and J are TRBV30 and TRBJ2-5; unclear D gene. Between the trimmed V and J ends, which lost 0 bases and 5 bases, there was a span of 4 bases. CDR3 length: 11 residues. The V gene's germline CDR1 is GTSNPN and CDR2 SVGIG (reference sequence). CDR3 in DNA: TGTGCCTGGAGTGTGGGGGAGACCCAGTACTTC. Amino acid sequence: CAWSVGETQYF.

This clone was observed a single time. The chain uses TRBV11-2 and TRBJ2-7; 8 bases are shared with TRBD1. The trim removed 10 bases at V and 6 bases at J, leaving 11 bases unmatched. This CDR3 contains 13 residues. Germline V gene lookup returns CDR1 SGHAT and CDR2 FQNNGV. The CDR3 loop reads CATSGQGFREQYF. CDR3 DNA: TGTGCCACCTCAGGACAGGGTTTCCGCGAGCAGTACTTC.

V gene TRBV6-5 combines with J gene TRBJ2-1; D might be TRBD2 (6 bases). This CDR3 comprises 12 residues. CDR1 MNHEY and CDR2 SVGAGI come from the germline V gene. Between the trimmed V and J ends, which lost 6 bases and 9 bases, there was a span of 12 bases. The CDR3 sequence is CASSHRGGEQFF. The CDR3 DNA reads TGTGCCAGCAGCCATAGGGGAGGTGAGCAGTTCTTC.

The chain uses TRBV7-6 and TRBJ2-1; 7 nucleotides align to TRBD2. The ends lost 5 bases at V and 10 bases at J; junction bases unmatched: 14. From germline, CDR1 is SGHVS and CDR2 FNYEAQ. CDR3 length equals 15 residues. CDR3 nucleotide sequence: TGTGCCAGCAGCCCCCCAAGTGCGGGAGTTGGGGAGCAGTTCTTC. Protein sequence: CASSPPSAGVGEQFF.

V and J are TRBV7-6 and TRBJ2-5; no firm D call. V was shortened by 0 bases and J by 8 bases, with 7 bases between the two germline ends. CDR1 is SGHVS and CDR2 is FNYEAQ in the germline V gene. The CDR3 runs to 12 residues. In nucleotides, the CDR3 is TGTGCCAGCAGCTTAGCGGACGGTACCCAGTACTTC. Its translation is CASSLADGTQYF.

The chain employs TRBV28 and TRBJ1-1; 8 positions agree with TRBD1. V lost 6 bases to trimming and J lost 11 bases; unmatched junction nucleotides: 2. The CDR3 runs to 10 residues. Germline V gives CDR1 MDHEN, CDR2 SYDVKM. The CDR3 region is CASRDREAFF. The CDR3 DNA follows: TGTGCCAGCAGGGACAGGGAGGCTTTCTTT.

This chain uses TRBV4-1 with TRBJ1-4; 10 bases map to TRBD1. The CDR3 covers 17 residues. The ends lost 3 bases at V and 0 bases at J; junction bases unmatched: 4. CDR1 is MGHRA, CDR2 YSYEKL, per germline. Here the CDR3 reads CASSQMTGGSTNEKLFF. DNA of the CDR3: TGCGCCAGCAGCCAGATGACAGGGGGCTCAACTAATGAAAAACTGTTTTTT.

This chain links TRBV13 with TRBJ2-3; 8 nucleotides agree with TRBD2. CDR3 size: 17 residues. Germline lookup yields CDR1 PRHDT and CDR2 FYEKMQ (reference sequence). The V segment lost 1 base and the J segment 0 bases; nucleotides outside the gene matches: 6. The CDR3 reads CASSLAPGTRSTDTQYF. DNA for the CDR3: TGTGCCAGCAGCTTAGCCCCCGGGACTAGAAGCACAGATACGCAGTATTTT.

The chain links TRBV27 to TRBJ2-3, with D perhaps given as TRBD1 or TRBD2 (5 bases each). Germline V CDR1 and CDR2: MNHEY, SMNVEV (reference sequence). This CDR3 spans 14 amino acids. Trimming took off 7 bases at V and 3 bases at J, with 14 bases between the two ends. As DNA, the CDR3 is TGTGCCAGCACCCCGGGACGGATTACAGATACGCAGTATTTT. Protein product: CASTPGRITDTQYF.

The chain couples TRBV4-1 to TRBJ2-1; weak D call: TRBD2 (6 bases). The V gene's germline CDR1 is MGHRA and CDR2 YSYEKL. Deletions cut 0 bases from V and 2 bases from J, with 8 bases between. This CDR3 spans 15 amino acids. The CDR3 DNA reads as TGCGCCAGCAGCCAAGAGGCGGGAACCTACAATGAGCAGTTCTTC. Translation gives CASSQEAGTYNEQFF.

This rearrangement joins TRBV6-5 to TRBJ1-3; possibly TRBD1 for D (5 bases). This CDR3 is 15 amino acids long. The germline gives CDR1 MNHEY, CDR2 SVGAGI. The V end lost 6 bases, the J end lost 4 bases, and 16 bases lay between the germline ends. The CDR3 reads CASSASAGTGNTIYF. The CDR3 DNA reads as TGTGCCAGCAGCGCCTCGGCCGGGACGGGAAACACCATATATTTT.